The source of this T cell receptor beta chain is a study of cytomegalovirus exposure and HLA in healthy donors. Researchers ran the PCR with 60 Vbeta and 13 Jbeta primers. The assay was immunoSEQ multiplex PCR, and TCRdb's table has in-frame clones only and misses some. Of about 230,000 clones in the sample, under 90% are singletons; the top ten hold 1.3%. This CDR3 region has 18 residues. Germline V CDR1 and CDR2: MGHRA, YSYEKL. V dropped 2 bases and J dropped 0; count of bases not matched to a gene: 11. The TCR was taken from a human donor in good health. Sequencing was done on a sample of PBMCs. J is TRBJ2-7 and V is TRBV4-1, with 9 nucleotides matching TRBD1. The CDR3 region is CASSQSGTGMMSSYEQYF. Written as DNA, the CDR3 is TGCGCCAGCAGCCAATCCGGGACAGGGATGATGTCCTCCTACGAGCAGTACTTC.